Each of the 18 T cell receptor beta chains below was sequenced from the same sample in a study of neoadjuvant anti-PD-1 for oral cavity cancer. Sample time point: after neoadjuvant nivolumab, at surgical resection. Only in-frame clones appear in the TCRdb table, and some are missing; sequencing was by immunoSEQ multiplex PCR. The table lists around 13,000 clones, 74% of them singletons. The input for sequencing was PBMCs, taken after nivolumab (anti-PD-1) treatment. These TCRs come from a person between 35 and 79 years old with oral cavity squamous cell carcinoma.

This chain joins TRBV7-2 and TRBJ1-4; 7 nucleotides line up with TRBD1. CDR3 size: 13 residues. V dropped 5 bases and J dropped 7; count of bases not matched to a gene: 4. CDR1 is SGHTA and CDR2 is FQGNSA in the germline V gene. CDR3 region: CASSQGGVEKLFF. DNA of the CDR3: TGTGCCAGCAGCCAGGGGGGTGTTGAAAAACTGTTTTTT.

The V gene is TRBV19, the J gene TRBJ1-5; no reliable D call. Between the trimmed V and J ends, which lost 7 bases and 0 bases, there was a span of 10 bases. Germline CDR1 reads LNHDA; CDR2 reads SQIVND (reference sequence). The CDR3 runs to 14 residues. The CDR3 region is CASTSAGSNQPQHF. CDR3 in DNA: TGTGCCAGTACGAGCGCGGGTAGCAATCAGCCCCAGCATTTT.

The rearrangement joins TRBV11-2 to TRBJ1-2; D not certain. Between the trimmed V and J ends, which lost 1 base and 2 bases, there was a span of 5 bases. Germline assignment: CDR1 SGHAT and CDR2 FQNNGV. The CDR3 is 13 residues long. The CDR3 DNA reads as TGTGCCAGCAGCTTAGTGGGGAACTATGGCTACACCTTC. It specifies CASSLVGNYGYTF.

The gene calls are TRBV27 and TRBJ2-7; 14 nucleotides align to TRBD2. The V gene end was trimmed by 5 bases and the J gene end by 4 bases; junction bases not matched to a gene: 7. The CDR3 contains 16 residues. Germline loops: CDR1 MNHEY, CDR2 SMNVEV (reference sequence). The CDR3 nucleotides are TGTGCCAGCAGTACTCACAGACTAGCGGGAGGGTACGAGCAGTACTTC. This gives the protein CASSTHRLAGGYEQYF.

J is TRBJ2-2 and V is TRBV7-8; TRBD1 aligns across 10 bases. This CDR3 region has 20 residues. V gave up 7 bases and J gave up 4 bases; unmatched junction bases: 21. CDR1 is SGHVS, CDR2 FQNEAQ, per germline. The DNA for the CDR3 is TGTGCCAGCAAACCCCCGCCAAAAGACAGGGGGCTCGAGAGCACCGGGGAGCTGTTTTTT. This translates into CASKPPPKDRGLESTGELFF.

The gene calls are TRBV19 and TRBJ1-1; D remains unclear. Germline lookup yields CDR1 LNHDA and CDR2 SQIVND (reference sequence). V was trimmed by 2 bases and J by 5 bases, leaving 18 bases between them. The CDR3 contains 16 residues. The CDR3 DNA follows: TGTGCCAGTAGTATACCCCGGGGAAACAGCCGAACTGAAGCTTTCTTT. Amino acids: CASSIPRGNSRTEAFF.

This clone showed up just a few times. The genes are TRBV19 and TRBJ1-1; no reliable D call. The CDR3 has 14 amino acids. Looked up from germline, CDR1 is LNHDA and CDR2 is SQIVND (reference sequence). Trimming pared 1 base from V and 5 bases from J, leaving 11 bases between. The CDR3 region is CASSIVSTGTEAFF. The CDR3 DNA is TGTGCCAGTAGTATAGTTTCTACGGGGACTGAAGCTTTCTTT. The full variable domain, completed using reference TRBV19 and TRBJ1-1, is DGGITQSPKYLFRKEGQNVTLSCEQNLNHDAMYWYRQDPGQGLRLIYYSQIVNDFQKGDIAEGYSVSREKKESFPLTVTSAQKNPTAFYLCASSIVSTGTEAFFGQGTRLTVV.

This clone has only a few counts. The chain joins TRBV4-1 to TRBJ1-5; 7 nucleotides align to TRBD1. Germline V gene lookup returns CDR1 MGHRA and CDR2 YSYEKL. The CDR3 is made up of 16 amino acids. With V trimmed by 1 base and J by 5 bases, 8 bases remained unmatched. The chain's CDR3 is CASSQVSDRADQPQHF. The CDR3 coding sequence is TGCGCCAGCAGCCAAGTCTCTGACAGGGCAGATCAGCCCCAGCATTTT.

The rearrangement joins TRBV27 to TRBJ2-5; 8 bases map to TRBD1. This CDR3 is 15 amino acids long. V shed 4 bases, J shed 6 bases, and the junction held 10 bases outside the gene matches. The germline gives CDR1 MNHEY, CDR2 SMNVEV (reference sequence). The CDR3 here is CASSSDRETIKTQYF. CDR3 coding DNA: TGTGCCAGCAGTTCGGACAGGGAAACGATAAAGACCCAGTACTTC.

J is TRBJ2-7 and V is TRBV7-9, with 9 bases aligning to TRBD1. The germline V gene has CDR1 SEHNR and CDR2 FQNEAQ (reference sequence). The CDR3 spans 12 residues. Trimming at V came to 11 bases and at J to 1 base, leaving 3 bases not matched to a gene. The CDR3 nucleotides are TGTGCCGGAGGACAGGGGTCCTACGAGCAGTACTTC. It translates to CAGGQGSYEQYF.

V gene TRBV30 combines with J gene TRBJ1-1; no firm D call. The CDR3 extends over 11 amino acids. With 0 bases removed from V and 10 bases from J, the gap between germline ends came to 9 bases. Germline assignment: CDR1 GTSNPN and CDR2 SVGIG (reference sequence). The CDR3 sequence is CAWSVAGIAFF. The CDR3 DNA reads TGTGCCTGGAGTGTGGCCGGGATAGCTTTCTTT.

The J gene is TRBJ2-5, the V gene TRBV30; 9 bases match TRBD2. CDR1 is GTSNPN, CDR2 SVGIG, per germline (reference sequence). The CDR3 has 14 residues. The V gene end was trimmed by 3 bases and the J gene end by 6 bases; junction bases not matched to a gene: 8. The CDR3 reads CAWSVAGAAQTQYF. The CDR3 bases are TGTGCCTGGAGCGTAGCGGGAGCGGCCCAGACCCAGTACTTC.

The gene calls are TRBV11-2 and TRBJ2-1, with TRBD2 matching 8 bases. The CDR3 extends over 14 amino acids. V shed 4 bases and J 3 bases; nucleotides not matched to a gene: 2. The germline gives CDR1 SGHAT, CDR2 FQNNGV. CDR3 nucleotides: TGTGCCAGCAGCTCCCTAGCGGGCTACAATGAGCAGTTCTTC. Translation gives CASSSLAGYNEQFF. Combining the CDR3 with reference TRBV11-2 and TRBJ2-1 gives the whole variable domain EAGVAQSPRYKIIEKRQSVAFWCNPISGHATLYWYQQILGQGPKLLIQFQNNGVVDDSQLPKDRFSAERLKGVDSTLKIQPAKLEDSAVYLCASSSLAGYNEQFFGPGTRLTVL.

CDR3 sequence reads: CASSLIAGGPRNEQFF. The CDR3 nucleotides are TGTGCCAGCAGCTTAATAGCGGGAGGGCCGCGTAATGAGCAGTTCTTC. This chain connects TRBV7-9 to TRBJ2-1; 11 nucleotides match TRBD2. Germline V lookup: CDR1 SEHNR, CDR2 FQNEAQ (reference sequence). The V gene end was trimmed by 2 bases and the J gene end by 7 bases; junction bases not matched to a gene: 7. This CDR3 has 16 amino acids.

The sample holds one count of this clone. The V call is TRBV5-1, the J call TRBJ2-1; D unresolved. The CDR3 covers 17 residues. The germline gives CDR1 SGHRS, CDR2 YFSETQ. The V gene lost 4 bases and the J gene lost 4 bases, with 21 bases spanning the gap. DNA for the CDR3: TGCGCCAGCAGCCTTTCCTCCGTGACATACCCTTACAATGAGCAGTTCTTC. Protein product: CASSLSSVTYPYNEQFF. Filled out from reference TRBV5-1 and TRBJ2-1, the complete variable domain reads KAGVTQTPRYLIKTRGQQVTLSCSPISGHRSVSWYQQTPGQGLQFLFEYFSETQRNKGNFPGRFSGRQFSNSRSEMNVSTLELGDSALYLCASSLSSVTYPYNEQFFGPGTRLTVL.

The genes are TRBV19 and TRBJ2-3, with 11 bases lining up with TRBD2. The CDR3 has 16 residues. Germline V lookup: CDR1 LNHDA, CDR2 SQIVND (reference sequence). The ends lost 5 bases at V and 3 bases at J; junction bases unmatched: 7. The chain's CDR3 is CASSLLAGAGTDTQYF. The CDR3 DNA is TGTGCCAGTAGTTTACTAGCGGGAGCAGGGACAGATACGCAGTATTTT. The whole variable domain, filled in from reference TRBV19 and TRBJ2-3, reads DGGITQSPKYLFRKEGQNVTLSCEQNLNHDAMYWYRQDPGQGLRLIYYSQIVNDFQKGDIAEGYSVSREKKESFPLTVTSAQKNPTAFYLCASSLLAGAGTDTQYFGPGTRLTVL.

V and J are TRBV11-3 and TRBJ2-1, with D possibly called TRBD1 or TRBD2 (5 bases each). V lost 3 bases and J 5 bases, leaving 11 bases between the germline ends. CDR3 length: 14 residues. Germline V gene sequence: CDR1 SGHNT, CDR2 YENEEA. This CDR3 reads CASSFGGTHNEQFF. For the CDR3, the DNA is TGTGCCAGCAGCTTTGGGGGAACACACAATGAGCAGTTCTTC. The variable domain in full, completed from reference TRBV11-3 and TRBJ2-1, reads EAGVVQSPRYKIIEKKQPVAFWCNPISGHNTLYWYLQNLGQGPELLIRYENEEAVDDSQLPKDRFSAERLKGVDSTLKIQPAELGDSAVYLCASSFGGTHNEQFFGPGTRLTVL.

This clone was seen more than once but under ten times. The J gene is TRBJ1-5, the V gene TRBV18; D may be TRBD1 (5 bases). Germline V gives CDR1 KGHSH, CDR2 LQKENI. V dropped 6 bases and J dropped 3 bases, with 9 bases sitting between them. This CDR3 has 13 residues. This CDR3 reads CASSDSPNQPQHF. For the CDR3, the DNA is TGTGCCAGCTCCGACAGCCCCAATCAGCCCCAGCATTTT.